A single sample gave rise to the 17 T cell receptor beta chains below, sequenced in a study of shared clonotypes between healthy human individuals. CD8 cells classed as naive were CD45RO-negative and positively selected for CCR7, excluding terminally differentiated effector memory CD45RA+ cells. TCRdb keeps only in-frame clones here, not all; method: immunoSEQ multiplex PCR. Counted here are some 1,900,000 clones, roughly 94% occurring once; the ten biggest clones make up 1% to 1.5%. The specimen sequenced was naive CD8+ T cells sorted from blood. The origin of the receptors is a man aged 18 to 35 in good health.

A word on this clone: The same CDR3 arises from other DNA sequences in this sample as well. The genes are TRBV27 and TRBJ2-7, with D maybe TRBD2 (6 bases). V lost 5 bases, J lost 0 bases, and 17 bases lay in between. The CDR3 runs 16 residues. Germline-derived CDR1 and CDR2 are MNHEY and SMNVEV (reference sequence). The CDR3 DNA reads as TGTGCCAGCAGTCCCTCGAGCGGGCCTAGCTCCTACGAGCAGTACTTC. Encoded protein: CASSPSSGPSSYEQYF.

V gene TRBV4-1 combines with J gene TRBJ1-6, with D maybe TRBD1 (6 bases). This CDR3 has 17 residues. Germline V lookup: CDR1 MGHRA, CDR2 YSYEKL. Trimming stripped 4 bases from V and 0 bases from J, with 13 bases between. The CDR3 coding sequence is TGCGCCAGCAGCCGCGACAGGTTCGACTCCTATAATTCACCCCTCCACTTT. Translated, it gives CASSRDRFDSYNSPLHF.

The chain couples TRBV25-1 to TRBJ1-4; possibly TRBD1 for D (6 bases). The CDR3 extends over 14 amino acids. Germline CDR1 MGHDK, CDR2 SYGVNS. Trimming cost V 7 bases and J 7 bases, with 16 bases left between them. The DNA for the CDR3 is TGTGCCAGCATTGCACAGGGTTCGGGTGAAAAACTGTTTTTT. This translates into CASIAQGSGEKLFF.

The J gene is TRBJ2-7, the V gene TRBV7-9; D may correspond to TRBD1 or TRBD2 (5 bases each). Trimming removed 2 bases from V and 2 bases from J, with 13 bases in between. The CDR3 has 15 amino acids. Germline V gene data show CDR1 as SEHNR and CDR2 as FQNEAQ (reference sequence). The CDR3 reads CASSLRQGVAYEQYF. In DNA form, the CDR3 reads TGTGCCAGCAGCTTAAGGCAGGGAGTGGCCTACGAGCAGTACTTC.

This clone was picked up one time. The chain combines TRBV6-1 with TRBJ1-2; D gene uncertain. The ends were cut back, 0 bases at V and 0 bases at J, with 20 bases in the middle. The germline V gene has CDR1 MNHNS and CDR2 SASEGT. The CDR3 runs 19 residues. The CDR3 bases are TGTGCCAGCAGTGAAGCGCTGGAGCCTTTCCCTCAAGCTAACTATGGCTACACCTTC. This sequence encodes CASSEALEPFPQANYGYTF.

As regards this clone: The same CDR3 is also encoded by other DNA sequences in this sample. This rearrangement joins TRBV5-4 to TRBJ1-1; D gene ambiguous. From germline, CDR1 is SGHNT and CDR2 YYREEE (reference sequence). Deletions cut 0 bases from V and 1 base from J, with 7 bases between. CDR3 length equals 14 residues. The CDR3 protein is CASSLEGGNTEAFF. In DNA form, the CDR3 reads TGTGCCAGCAGCTTGGAGGGTGGGAACACTGAAGCTTTCTTT.

The V gene is TRBV10-3, the J gene TRBJ2-1, with D possibly matching TRBD2 (5 bases). Trimming took off 10 bases at V and 7 bases at J, with 11 bases between the two ends. Germline V gene lookup returns CDR1 ENHRY and CDR2 SYGVKD. This CDR3 comprises 11 residues. In nucleotides, the CDR3 is TGTGCCACGCTTGGGGAGAATGAGCAGTTCTTC. It specifies CATLGENEQFF.

The chain employs TRBV27 and TRBJ1-6, with TRBD1 matching over 9 bases. The CDR3 length is 14 residues. V lost 5 bases and J lost 9; bases outside the gene matches: 5. Looked up from germline, CDR1 is MNHEY and CDR2 is SMNVEV (reference sequence). The CDR3 sequence is CASSPQGAGSPLHF. CDR3 nucleotides: TGTGCCAGCAGTCCACAGGGGGCTGGTTCACCCCTCCACTTT.

The chain has TRBV2 and TRBJ2-1; 12 bases map to TRBD2. Trimming at V came to 6 bases and at J to 5 bases, leaving 5 bases not matched to a gene. Germline CDR1 SNHLY, CDR2 FYNNEI. The CDR3 totals 15 residues. The chain's CDR3 is CASSPRTSGDNEQFF. For the CDR3, the DNA is TGTGCCAGCAGCCCAAGGACTAGCGGGGACAATGAGCAGTTCTTC.

V and J are TRBV6-6 and TRBJ2-7; 8 bases are a match to TRBD1. The J segment lost 2 bases and the V segment lost 4 bases, leaving 7 bases of the junction unmatched. This CDR3 is 15 amino acids long. Per germline, CDR1 MNHNY and CDR2 SVGAGI (reference sequence). The CDR3 bases are TGTGCCAGCAGTTTTGGACAGGGTATGACCTACGAGCAGTACTTC. Protein product: CASSFGQGMTYEQYF.

The V and J genes are TRBV5-4 and TRBJ1-1; no firm D call. V was clipped by 2 bases and J by 11 bases, with 19 bases between them. CDR3 length equals 14 residues. The germline V gene encodes CDR1 SGHNT and CDR2 YYREEE (reference sequence). The CDR3 protein is CASSFSGGSSGAFF. The DNA for the CDR3 is TGTGCCAGCAGCTTTAGTGGAGGGTCATCAGGCGCTTTCTTT.

This clone was recorded once. The chain links TRBV6-5 to TRBJ2-1; 10 positions match TRBD2. Germline V gives CDR1 MNHEY, CDR2 SVGAGI. With V trimmed by 2 bases and J by 9 bases, 7 bases remained unmatched. The CDR3 sequence is 15 residues long. The CDR3: CASSYVASGRGEQFF. DNA of the CDR3: TGTGCCAGCAGTTACGTCGCTAGCGGGAGAGGTGAGCAGTTCTTC.

For this clone: Other DNA sequences within the sample encode an identical CDR3. The chain couples TRBV4-3 to TRBJ2-1; possibly TRBD1 for D (5 bases). The CDR3 totals 14 residues. V was cut by 1 base and J by 4 bases, with 8 bases left in between. The germline CDR1 and CDR2 sequences are LGHNA and YSLEER. CDR3 protein: CASSQGAGYNEQFF. The CDR3 nucleotides are TGCGCCAGCAGCCAAGGGGCAGGGTACAATGAGCAGTTCTTC.

This clone was observed a handful of times. The rearrangement links TRBV4-1 to TRBJ1-2; unclear D gene. Germline V lookup: CDR1 MGHRA, CDR2 YSYEKL. Trimming left V 0 bases short and J 2 bases short, with 10 bases between. CDR3 size: 15 residues. The CDR3 DNA sequence: TGCGCCAGCAGCCAAGATGAGGGAATCAACTATGGCTACACCTTC. This encodes CASSQDEGINYGYTF.

The CDR3 spells CASTEEWAPSSPLHF. CDR3 DNA: TGTGCCAGCACCGAGGAGTGGGCTCCAAGTTCACCCCTCCACTTT. This chain joins TRBV6-1 and TRBJ1-6; D is uncertain. Germline V gives CDR1 MNHNS, CDR2 SASEGT. Trimming removed 7 bases at V and 9 bases at J, with 19 bases between. The CDR3 spans 15 residues.

As regards this clone: The same CDR3 also results from other DNA sequences found in this sample. The chain recombines TRBV10-2 with TRBJ2-5; D gene ambiguous. V was trimmed by 2 bases and J by 5 bases, leaving 3 bases between them. Germline CDR1 is WSHSY and CDR2 is SAAADI. This CDR3 has 11 amino acids. As DNA, the CDR3 is TGCGCCAGCAGTGAGAGGGAGACCCAGTACTTC. Translating it yields CASSERETQYF.

The chain uses TRBV27 and TRBJ2-1, with TRBD2 identical over 7 bases. CDR3 length: 16 amino acids. V lost 4 bases and J lost 4; bases outside the gene matches: 10. The germline gives CDR1 MNHEY, CDR2 SMNVEV (reference sequence). The CDR3 spells CASSSGGGGPYNEQFF. CDR3 coding DNA: TGTGCCAGCAGTTCGGGAGGCGGGGGACCTTACAATGAGCAGTTCTTC.